This T cell receptor (beta chain) is drawn from a study of OX40 agonist ivuxolimab in advanced cancers. Study in general: Each dose-escalation patient presented with hepatocellular carcinoma, melanoma, renal cell or head and neck cancer. Aged about 23 to 90 with a mean of about 60 years, they were 82.7% male. Findings and limits, study-wide: Specificity for antigen went undetermined in the expanded peripheral T cells. At doses 0.1 to 3.0 mg/kg, CD4+ and CD8+ clones expanded.

The protocol was immunoSEQ multiplex PCR, while the TCRdb copy is restricted to in-frame clones and leaves out a portion. The top ten clones hold 6% to 8.5% of a sample with some 76,000 clones, 92% of them seen once. The CDR3 has 16 amino acids. Trimming removed 2 bases at V and 0 bases at J, with 13 bases between. From germline, CDR1 is SGDLS and CDR2 YYNGEE. As for this clone: Its cognate antigen is unknown.

The origin of this receptor is an adult with an advanced solid tumor such as melanoma, head and neck, liver or kidney cancer. The rearrangement uses TRBV9 and TRBJ2-3, with D tentatively TRBD2 (6 bases). This material consisted of CD4+ or CD8+ T cells sorted from blood, taken in a trial of the OX40 agonist ivuxolimab. The CDR3 spells CASSVQGGVSTDTQYF. CDR3 coding DNA: TGTGCCAGCAGCGTTCAAGGAGGGGTTAGCACAGATACGCAGTATTTT.